The source of this TCR beta chain is a study of identical twins. The CDR3 has 14 amino acids. The J segment lost 4 bases and the V segment lost 8 bases, leaving 3 bases of the junction unmatched. Ten or more counts support this clonotype. The donors were all healthy and Caucasian. TCRdb re-derived calls from the 5' RACE reads in MiXCR, one entry per CDR3 protein. The sample lists 690,000 or so distinct CDR3 sequences; 8.6% were seen once. Another study also made use of these data, one on yellow fever vaccine responses in identical twins.

Sample: PBMCs. The chain links TRBV12-3 or TRBV12-4 to TRBJ2-1; 12 bases align to TRBD1. The source of this sequence is a woman between 18 and 30 years old in good health. CDR3 bases: TGTGCCAGCGGGACAGGGGGCGGTTACAATGAGCAGTTCTTC. Translating it yields CASGTGGGYNEQFF.